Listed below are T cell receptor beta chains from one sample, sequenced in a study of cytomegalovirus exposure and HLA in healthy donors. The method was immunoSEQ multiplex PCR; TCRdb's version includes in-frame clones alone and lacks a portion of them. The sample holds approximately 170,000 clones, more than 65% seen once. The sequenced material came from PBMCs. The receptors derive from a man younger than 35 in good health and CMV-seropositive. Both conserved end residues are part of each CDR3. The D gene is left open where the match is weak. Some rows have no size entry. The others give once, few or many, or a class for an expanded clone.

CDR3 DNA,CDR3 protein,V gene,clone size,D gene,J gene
TGTGCCAGCAGCTCACCAGGGGTCCTGAACACTGAAGCTTTCTTT,CASSSPGVLNTEAFF,TRBV7-9,few,-,TRBJ1-1
TGTGCCAGCAGCCAAGGTTGGACAGGGGGCGAATCTGAAGCTTTCTTT,CASSQGWTGGESEAFF,TRBV14,-,TRBD1,TRBJ1-1
TGCAGCGTTTTCAGGACAGGGGAGGACGAGCAGTACTTC,CSVFRTGEDEQYF,TRBV29-1,-,TRBD1,TRBJ2-7
TGTGCCAGCAGCCGCGCCGGGACAGGGGCGCGGGAGACCCAGTACTTC,CASSRAGTGARETQYF,TRBV7-9,-,TRBD1,TRBJ2-5
TGTGCCAGCAGCTTGGCCTGGGGGGGGGCCGAGGAGCAGTTCTTC,CASSLAWGGAEEQFF,TRBV7-7,once,-,TRBJ2-1
TGTGCCTGGAGGGACAGCGGAAACACCATATATTTT,CAWRDSGNTIYF,TRBV30,few,-,TRBJ1-3
TGTGCCAGCAGCCAAGGATCCGCGGGGCGGAGCACAGATACGCAGTATTTT,CASSQGSAGRSTDTQYF,TRBV4-2,-,-,TRBJ2-3
TGTGCAAGTCGCTCAAGTCCGGGGAGCACTACCTACGAGCAGTACTTC,CASRSSPGSTTYEQYF,TRBV12-2,-,-,TRBJ2-7
TGTGCCAGCAGCGGATCCGGGACTCCTCCCCCCTACGACGAGCAGTACTTC,CASSGSGTPPPYDEQYF,TRBV5-4,-,-,TRBJ2-7
TGCGCCAGCAGCCAAGAATCGGCTGGACTACCGCTAAACAATGAGCAGTTCTTC,CASSQESAGLPLNNEQFF,TRBV4-1,-,-,TRBJ2-1
TGTGCCAGCTCCCGGGACAGGGAGTCCGAGCAGTACTTC,CASSRDRESEQYF,TRBV6-1,-,TRBD1,TRBJ2-7
TGCAGCGTACTAGCGGGAGTCAAAAAAAACATTCAGTACTTC,CSVLAGVKKNIQYF,TRBV29-1,-,TRBD2,TRBJ2-4